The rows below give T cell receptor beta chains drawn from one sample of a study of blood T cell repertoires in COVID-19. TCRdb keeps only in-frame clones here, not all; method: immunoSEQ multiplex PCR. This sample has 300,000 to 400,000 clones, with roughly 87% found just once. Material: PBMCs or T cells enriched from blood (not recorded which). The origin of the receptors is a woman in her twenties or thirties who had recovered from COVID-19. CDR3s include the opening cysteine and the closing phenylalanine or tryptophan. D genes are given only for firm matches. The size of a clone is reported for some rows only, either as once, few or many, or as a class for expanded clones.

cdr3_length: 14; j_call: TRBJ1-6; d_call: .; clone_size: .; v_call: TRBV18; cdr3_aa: CASSPLVDNSPLHF; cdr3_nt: TGTGCCAGCTCACCATTAGTGGATAATTCACCCCTCCACTTT
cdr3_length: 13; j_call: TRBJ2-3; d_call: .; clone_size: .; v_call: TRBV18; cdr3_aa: CASSKPSTDTQYF; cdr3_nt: TGTGCCAGCTCGAAGCCGAGCACAGATACGCAGTATTTT
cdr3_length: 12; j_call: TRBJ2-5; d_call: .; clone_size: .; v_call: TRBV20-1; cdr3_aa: CSASDDRGARYF; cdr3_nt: TGCAGTGCTAGTGACGATCGGGGGGCCCGGTACTTC
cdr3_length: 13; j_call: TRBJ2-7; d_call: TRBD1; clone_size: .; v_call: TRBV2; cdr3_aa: CASARDRGYEQYF; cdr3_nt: TGTGCCAGCGCCCGAGACAGGGGATACGAGCAGTACTTC
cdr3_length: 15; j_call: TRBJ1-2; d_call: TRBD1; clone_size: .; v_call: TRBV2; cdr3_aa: CASSGQGQRGPGYTF; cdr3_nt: TGTGCCAGCAGTGGACAGGGCCAACGGGGTCCTGGCTACACCTTC
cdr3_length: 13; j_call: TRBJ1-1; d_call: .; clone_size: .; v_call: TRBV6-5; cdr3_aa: CASRAGVGTEAFF; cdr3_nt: TGTGCCAGCAGGGCAGGGGTTGGCACTGAAGCTTTCTTT
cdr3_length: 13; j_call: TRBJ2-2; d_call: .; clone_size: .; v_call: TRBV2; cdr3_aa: CASRPTGSGELFF; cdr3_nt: TGTGCCAGCAGACCCACGGGGAGCGGGGAGCTGTTTTTT
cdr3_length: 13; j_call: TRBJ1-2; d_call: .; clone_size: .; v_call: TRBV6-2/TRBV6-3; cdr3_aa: CASSNRREGGYTF; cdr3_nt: TGTGCCAGCAGTAACCGGCGGGAAGGAGGCTACACCTTC
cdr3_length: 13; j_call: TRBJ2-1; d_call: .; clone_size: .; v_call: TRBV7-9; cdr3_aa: CASGERAYNEQFF; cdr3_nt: TGTGCCAGCGGGGAGCGAGCCTACAATGAGCAGTTCTTC
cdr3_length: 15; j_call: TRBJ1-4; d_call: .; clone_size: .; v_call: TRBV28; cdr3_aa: CASSYEVATNEKLFF; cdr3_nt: TGTGCCAGCAGCTATGAAGTCGCAACTAATGAAAAACTGTTTTTT
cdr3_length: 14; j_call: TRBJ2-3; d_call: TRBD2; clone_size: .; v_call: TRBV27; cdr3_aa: CASRGRGLGDTQYF; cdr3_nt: TGTGCCAGCCGGGGGAGGGGACTGGGGGATACGCAGTATTTT
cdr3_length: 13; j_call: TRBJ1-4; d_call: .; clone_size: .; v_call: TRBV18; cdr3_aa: CASSPGQIEKLFF; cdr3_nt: TGTGCCAGCTCACCAGGGCAGATTGAAAAACTGTTTTTT
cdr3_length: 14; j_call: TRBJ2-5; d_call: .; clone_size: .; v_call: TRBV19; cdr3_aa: CASSIWGVQETQYF; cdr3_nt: TGTGCCAGTAGTATCTGGGGGGTCCAAGAGACCCAGTACTTC
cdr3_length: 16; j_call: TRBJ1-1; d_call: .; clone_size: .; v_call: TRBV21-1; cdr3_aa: CASSKVTVTGTTEAFF; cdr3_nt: TGTGCCAGCAGCAAAGTTACAGTTACTGGAACCACTGAAGCTTTCTTT
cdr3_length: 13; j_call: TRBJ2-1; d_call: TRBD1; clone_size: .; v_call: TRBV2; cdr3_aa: CASSRGQNNEQFF; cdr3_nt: TGTGCCAGCAGTCGGGGACAGAACAATGAGCAGTTCTTC
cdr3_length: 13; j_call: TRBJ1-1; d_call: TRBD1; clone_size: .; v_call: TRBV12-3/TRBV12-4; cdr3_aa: CASSIPGGMGAFF; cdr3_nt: TGTGCCAGCAGTATACCAGGGGGAATGGGGGCTTTCTTT
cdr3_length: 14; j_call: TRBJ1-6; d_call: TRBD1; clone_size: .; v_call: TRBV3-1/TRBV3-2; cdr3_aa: CASSQAQTGLSLHF; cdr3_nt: TGTGCCAGCAGCCAGGCCCAGACAGGGTTGTCCCTCCACTTT
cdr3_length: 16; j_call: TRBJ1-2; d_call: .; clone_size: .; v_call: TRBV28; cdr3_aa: CASSSQGSRTLYGYTF; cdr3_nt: TGTGCCAGCAGTAGCCAGGGGAGCCGTACACTCTATGGCTACACCTTC
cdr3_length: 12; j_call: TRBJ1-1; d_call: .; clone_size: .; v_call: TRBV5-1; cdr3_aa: CASSFQGTEAFF; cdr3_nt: TGCGCCAGCAGCTTTCAGGGCACTGAAGCTTTCTTT
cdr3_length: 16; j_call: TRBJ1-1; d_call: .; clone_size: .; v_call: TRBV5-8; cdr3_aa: CASSPSGVNLNTEAFF; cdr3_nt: TGTGCCAGCAGCCCGTCAGGGGTGAACTTGAACACTGAAGCTTTCTTT
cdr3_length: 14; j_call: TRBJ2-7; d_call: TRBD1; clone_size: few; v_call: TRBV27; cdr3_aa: CASSVRDRVYEQYF; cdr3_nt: TGTGCCAGCAGTGTACGGGACAGGGTCTACGAGCAGTACTTC
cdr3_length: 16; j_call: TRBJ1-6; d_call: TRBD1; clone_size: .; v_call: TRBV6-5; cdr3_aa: CASSYSKGQNNSPLHF; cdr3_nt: TGTGCCAGCAGTTACTCGAAGGGACAGAATAATTCACCCCTCCACTTT
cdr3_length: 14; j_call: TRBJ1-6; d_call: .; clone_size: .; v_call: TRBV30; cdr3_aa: CALDSTRRNSPLHF; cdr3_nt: TGTGCCTTGGACTCCACCAGGCGGAATTCACCCCTCCACTTT
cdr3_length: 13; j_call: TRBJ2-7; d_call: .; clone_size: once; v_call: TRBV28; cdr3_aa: CASSLVGPWEQYF; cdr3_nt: TGTGCCAGCAGTTTAGTGGGCCCTTGGGAGCAGTACTTC
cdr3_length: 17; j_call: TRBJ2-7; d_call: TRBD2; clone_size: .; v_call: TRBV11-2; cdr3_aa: CASSLDPLAGASYEQYF; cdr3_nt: TGTGCCAGCAGCTTAGATCCCCTAGCGGGGGCCTCCTACGAGCAGTACTTC
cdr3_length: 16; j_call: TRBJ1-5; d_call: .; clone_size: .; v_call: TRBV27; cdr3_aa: CASSSRGDRGNQPQHF; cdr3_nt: TGTGCCAGCAGTTCCAGGGGCGATCGTGGCAATCAGCCCCAGCATTTT
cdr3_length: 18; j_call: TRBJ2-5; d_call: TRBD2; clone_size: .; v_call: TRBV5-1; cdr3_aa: CASSLDPSGGAASGTQYF; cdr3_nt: TGCGCCAGCAGCTTGGACCCTAGCGGGGGCGCCGCGTCGGGGACCCAGTACTTC
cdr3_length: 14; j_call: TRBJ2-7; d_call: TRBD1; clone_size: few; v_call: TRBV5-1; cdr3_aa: CASATGQGANEQYF; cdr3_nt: TGCGCCTCAGCGACAGGGCAGGGGGCTAACGAGCAGTACTTC